This T cell receptor beta chain was sequenced in a study of T cells after yellow fever vaccination. Generation of TCR cDNA used 5'RACE template switching (which added a universal primer site and UMIs). Via MiXCR, TCRdb re-called the 5' RACE reads, giving one row per CDR3 protein. Here the sample spans hundreds of thousands of distinct CDR3 sequences, around an eighth being singletons. Between the trimmed V and J ends, which lost 6 bases and 4 bases, there was a span of 21 bases. There are 15 residues in the CDR3. Germline V gene lookup returns CDR1 DFQATT and CDR2 SNEGSKA (reference sequence). This TCR came from a man aged 25 to 45 who received the YFV17D yellow fever vaccine. The sequenced sample was PBMCs, obtained on the day of the yellow fever booster vaccination. J is TRBJ1-1 and V is TRBV20-1, with a tentative D call TRBD1 (5 bases). The DNA for the CDR3 is TGCAGTGCCAGACAAACAGGATCGATCGCCACTGAAGCTTTCTTT. Amino acid sequence: CSARQTGSIATEAFF.